The entry that follows covers one TCR beta chain sequence. Its cognate antigen is unknown. TCRbeta library construction was performed incorporating unique molecular identifiers. TCRdb called the PCR reads again in MiXCR, with one record for every CDR3 protein. The sample has about 260,000 distinct CDR3 sequences, roughly 10% seen once. This record comes from a study of T-cell reconstitution after alpha-beta-depleted transplantation in children. Study findings and constraints: Approximately two months post-transplant, alpha-beta T cells reportedly originated from several hundred expanded graft clones. Some patients owed their high day-60 TCRbeta diversity to surviving recipient T cells and thymic progenitors.

CDR1 is MDHEN and CDR2 is SYDVKM in the germline V gene. The CDR3 is 16 amino acids. V lost 3 bases, J lost 2 bases, and 15 bases lay in between. This TCR derives from a male patient aged 2 to 10 who had a stem cell transplant for chronic granulomatous disease, so the T cells may come from the graft donor. The chain uses TRBV28 and TRBJ2-3; no definite D call. The specimen comprised peripheral blood, sampled 180 days after TCRalphabeta/CD19-depleted stem cell transplant. The CDR3 loop is CASSFLAAADTDTQYF. CDR3 coding DNA: TGTGCCAGCAGTTTCCTCGCGGCAGCAGACACAGATACGCAGTATTTT.